These 3 T cell receptor beta chains originate from one sample sequenced in a study of T cell clonotyping in hematopoietic cell transplantation. Repertoires were generated with immunoSEQ multiplex PCR, while TCRdb's copy carries only in-frame clones and drops some. Here the sample spans roughly 30,000 clones, 92% being singletons. The sample in question was PBMCs, obtained 100 days after allogeneic stem cell transplant. Every receptor here comes from a female patient aged 45-65 years who had an allogeneic stem cell transplant from a related donor, so the T cells may come from the graft donor. Some clones in this sample may be carry-over from other donors' samples.

DNA of the CDR3: TGTGCCAGCAGTGGAGGACGCTGGGAAAAACTGTTTTTT. It specifies CASSGGRWEKLFF. The rearrangement links TRBV2 to TRBJ1-4; D unclear. This CDR3 is 13 amino acids long. The V end was cut by 4 bases, the J end by 8 bases, with 11 bases between. Germline assignment: CDR1 SNHLY and CDR2 FYNNEI.

This clone is a singleton in its sample. The chain is built from TRBV6-1 and TRBJ1-6; D perhaps matches TRBD1 (5 bases). V gave up 6 bases and J gave up 10 bases, with 16 bases separating them. Looked up from germline, CDR1 is MNHNS and CDR2 is SASEGT. The CDR3 runs to 14 residues. The CDR3 coding sequence is TGTGCCAGCAGCCCACAGGCGGGACGCTCACCCCTCCACTTT. This sequence encodes CASSPQAGRSPLHF.

The rearrangement links TRBV5-1 to TRBJ2-3; tentative D call: TRBD1 (5 bases). V was trimmed by 0 bases and J by 0 bases, leaving 5 bases between them. Germline values: CDR1 SGHRS, CDR2 YFSETQ. The CDR3 is made up of 14 amino acids. The CDR3 DNA is TGCGCCAGCAGCTTGGGACAGAGCACAGATACGCAGTATTTT. Amino acids: CASSLGQSTDTQYF. Full variable domain (outside the CDR3, taken from reference TRBV5-1 and TRBJ2-3): KAGVTQTPRYLIKTRGQQVTLSCSPISGHRSVSWYQQTPGQGLQFLFEYFSETQRNKGNFPGRFSGRQFSNSRSEMNVSTLELGDSALYLCASSLGQSTDTQYFGPGTRLTVL.